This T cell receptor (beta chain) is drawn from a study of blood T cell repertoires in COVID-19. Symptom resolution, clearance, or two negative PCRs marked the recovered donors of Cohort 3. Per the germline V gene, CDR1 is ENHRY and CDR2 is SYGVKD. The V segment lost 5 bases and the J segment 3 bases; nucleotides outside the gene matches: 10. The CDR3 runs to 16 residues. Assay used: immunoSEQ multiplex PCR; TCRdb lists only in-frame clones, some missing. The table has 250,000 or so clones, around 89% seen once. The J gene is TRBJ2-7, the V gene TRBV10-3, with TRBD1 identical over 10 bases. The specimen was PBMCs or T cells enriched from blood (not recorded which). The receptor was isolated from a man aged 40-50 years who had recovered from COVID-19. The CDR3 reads CAISNPPGTGDYEQYF. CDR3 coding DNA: TGTGCCATCAGTAATCCACCCGGGACAGGGGACTACGAGCAGTACTTC.